This T cell receptor beta chain comes out of a study of cytomegalovirus exposure and HLA in healthy donors. Germline V lookup: CDR1 SQVTM, CDR2 ANQGSEA. V lost 0 bases and J lost 4, with 9 bases in between. This CDR3 region has 13 residues. A single count supports this clone. Its antigen is currently unknown. Researchers ran the PCR with 60 Vbeta and 13 Jbeta primers. Using immunoSEQ multiplex PCR, the repertoire was profiled, and TCRdb retains in-frame clones only, with some absent. The sample consists of 63,000 or so clones, approximately 72% of them appearing once. Study results and caveats: The classifier reportedly diagnosed cytomegalovirus status with high specificity and sensitivity.

This chain links TRBV29-1 with TRBJ1-2, with no clear D. The TCR sequence derives from a woman in her twenties or thirties in good health and CMV-seropositive. Sequencing was done on a sample of PBMCs. In DNA, the CDR3 is TGCAGCGTTGAAGATCCCGGTAGCTATGGCTACACCTTC. The encoded protein is CSVEDPGSYGYTF.